A selection of T cell receptor beta chains follows, all from one sample in a study of cytomegalovirus exposure and HLA in healthy donors. TCRdb's table, derived via immunoSEQ multiplex PCR, lists solely in-frame clones and lacks some. The repertoire holds about 170,000 clones, around 86% seen once, with about 2.3% in the top ten. The sequencing sample was made of PBMCs. Receptors were obtained from a male donor in good health and CMV-seronegative. Each CDR3 is given with its conserved first and last residue. A D gene is named only where the DNA matches it firmly. A row's size may be missing; if present it is once, few, many or a size class.

v_call,d_call,cdr3_length,j_call,clone_size,cdr3_aa,cdr3_nt
TRBV6-6,-,15,TRBJ1-1,-,CASSLPQGKVTEAFF,TGTGCCAGCAGCCTCCCTCAGGGTAAGGTCACTGAAGCTTTCTTT
TRBV5-4,-,15,TRBJ2-3,few,CASSPDRPSTDTQYF,TGTGCCAGCAGTCCTGACAGGCCTAGCACAGATACGCAGTATTTT
TRBV7-2,TRBD1,14,TRBJ1-4,-,CASSLARDSEKLFF,TGTGCCAGCAGCTTAGCTCGGGACAGCGAAAAACTGTTTTTT
TRBV4-1,TRBD1,15,TRBJ2-1,-,CASSQEDRGWNEQFF,TGCGCCAGCAGCCAAGAGGACAGGGGATGGAATGAGCAGTTCTTC
TRBV5-4,-,15,TRBJ2-3,-,CASSLEPLSTDTQYF,TGTGCCAGCAGCTTGGAGCCACTAAGCACAGATACGCAGTATTTT
TRBV2,TRBD2,15,TRBJ2-1,few,CASIYLSGRYNEQFF,TGTGCCAGCATCTACCTAAGCGGGAGATACAATGAGCAGTTCTTC
TRBV30,TRBD1,11,TRBJ1-6,few,CAWSTGTVFHF,TGTGCCTGGAGTACAGGGACAGTCTTCCACTTT
TRBV6-5,-,15,TRBJ1-1,few,CASSYSTTANTEAFF,TGTGCCAGCAGTTACTCGACGACAGCGAACACTGAAGCTTTCTTT
TRBV2,TRBD1,13,TRBJ1-2,-,CASRADRGNGYTF,TGTGCCAGCAGAGCGGACAGGGGTAATGGCTACACCTTC
TRBV11-2,-,14,TRBJ2-7,-,CASSTRTASYEQYF,TGTGCCAGCAGCACCAGGACAGCCAGCTACGAGCAGTACTTC
TRBV7-9,-,16,TRBJ1-3,-,CASSLGQGSSGNTIYF,TGTGCCAGCAGCTTAGGGCAGGGAAGCTCTGGAAACACCATATATTTT
TRBV29-1,-,14,TRBJ1-1,once,CSASRAGRVAEAFF,TGCAGCGCCTCTCGGGCAGGGCGAGTTGCTGAAGCTTTCTTT
TRBV29-1,-,11,TRBJ2-5,-,CSVEVRETQYF,TGCAGCGTTGAAGTCCGGGAGACCCAGTACTTC
TRBV11-2,-,13,TRBJ1-2,-,CASRTHRAKGYTF,TGTGCCAGCCGAACCCACAGGGCCAAGGGCTACACCTTC
TRBV6-5,TRBD1,16,TRBJ1-5,-,CASSYGPGGFGQPQHF,TGTGCCAGCAGTTACGGGCCAGGGGGCTTCGGTCAGCCCCAGCATTTT
TRBV6-1,TRBD2,16,TRBJ2-7,few,CASSELWLAGSYEQYF,TGTGCCAGCAGTGAATTGTGGCTAGCGGGCTCCTACGAGCAGTACTTC
TRBV4-1,TRBD2,16,TRBJ2-1,once,CASSLRSGGPYNEQFF,TGCGCCAGCAGCCTCCGAAGCGGGGGGCCCTACAATGAGCAGTTCTTC
TRBV5-4,-,12,TRBJ2-2,once,CASSPFPGELFF,TGTGCCAGCAGCCCGTTCCCCGGGGAGCTGTTTTTT
TRBV18,TRBD1,15,TRBJ1-5,-,CASSVGTGVNQPQHF,TGTGCCAGCTCAGTTGGGACAGGGGTCAATCAGCCCCAGCATTTT
TRBV23-1,TRBD1,18,TRBJ1-2,-,CASSRCPDRQNANYGYTF,TGCGCCAGCAGTCGCTGCCCGGACAGGCAAAATGCTAACTATGGCTACACCTTC
TRBV7-2,TRBD1,14,TRBJ2-7,-,CASSPGTGSGEQYF,TGTGCCAGCAGTCCCGGGACAGGGTCGGGCGAGCAGTACTTC
TRBV2,-,14,TRBJ2-7,-,CASRKDPRGYEQYF,TGTGCCAGCAGAAAGGACCCTCGGGGCTACGAGCAGTACTTC
TRBV10-1,-,13,TRBJ2-1,once,CASSDPPRHEQFF,TGCGCCAGCAGTGATCCCCCTAGGCATGAGCAGTTCTTC
TRBV7-7,-,13,TRBJ2-1,-,CASSKGAGSEQFF,TGTGCCAGCAGCAAAGGAGCGGGTAGTGAGCAGTTCTTC